The 13 T cell receptor beta chains presented below share a single source sample, sequenced in a study of blood T cell repertoires in COVID-19. Repertoires were generated with immunoSEQ multiplex PCR, while TCRdb's copy carries only in-frame clones and drops some. Here the sample spans 180,000 or so clones, almost 85% being singletons. The sequenced sample was PBMCs or T cells enriched from blood (not recorded which). All receptors come from a man in his forties or fifties who had recovered from COVID-19.

J is TRBJ1-4 and V is TRBV5-1, with 8 bases aligning to TRBD1. The germline CDR1 and CDR2 sequences are SGHRS and YFSETQ. Germline trimming cut 1 base from V and 4 bases from J; bases unmatched to any gene: 12. The CDR3 totals 18 residues. CDR3 in DNA: TGCGCCAGCAGCTTGCGGCCCAGGGGGCAGGAAAGTAATGAAAAACTGTTTTTT. Translating gives CASSLRPRGQESNEKLFF.

With regard to this clone: Other DNA sequences in the same sample also yield this CDR3. V is TRBV5-4 and J is TRBJ1-5, with D possibly being TRBD1 (6 bases). The CDR3 is 14 residues long. V lost 2 bases, J lost 1 base, and 7 bases lay in between. From germline, CDR1 is SGHNT and CDR2 YYREEE (reference sequence). The DNA for the CDR3 is TGTGCCAGCAGCTTCCAGGGGAGCAATCAGCCCCAGCATTTT. It is translated as CASSFQGSNQPQHF.

CDR3 residues: CASSKDRGSYNEQFF. CDR3 coding DNA: TGTGCCAGCAGCAAAGATCGCGGCTCCTACAATGAGCAGTTCTTC. This sequence joins TRBV21-1 and TRBJ2-1; the D segment call TRBD2 is taken from the table without a DNA check. TRBV21-1 is classified as a pseudogene. This CDR3 comprises 15 residues.

The V call is TRBV2, the J call TRBJ1-5, with D perhaps TRBD1 (5 bases). V lost 3 bases, J lost 0 bases, and 6 bases lay in between. This CDR3 spans 14 amino acids. Germline-derived CDR1 and CDR2 are SNHLY and FYNNEI. The CDR3: CASSDRDSNQPQHF. CDR3 nucleotides: TGTGCCAGCAGTGACAGGGATAGCAATCAGCCCCAGCATTTT.

This clone was recorded a few times. CDR3 sequence reads: CASSLAGGGRINEQFF. CDR3 nucleotides: TGTGCCAGCAGCTTAGCGGGCGGCGGGAGGATTAATGAGCAGTTCTTC. The J gene is TRBJ2-1, the V gene TRBV7-9; 8 nucleotides agree with TRBD2. This CDR3 has 16 amino acids. Germline-derived CDR1 and CDR2 are SEHNR and FQNEAQ (reference sequence). The V and J ends lost 0 bases and 7 bases, in that order; junction bases with no gene match: 8.

In its sample, this clone was seen once. Other DNA sequences in the same sample also yield this CDR3. This chain joins TRBV5-1 and TRBJ2-3; no reliable D call. Germline V gives CDR1 SGHRS, CDR2 YFSETQ. CDR3 length equals 15 residues. Trimming took 0 bases from V and 0 from J, leaving 8 bases between them. The CDR3 region has the DNA TGCGCCAGCAGCTTGGTGGGCACCAGCACAGATACGCAGTATTTT. Its protein product is CASSLVGTSTDTQYF.

This chain links TRBV7-9 with TRBJ1-1, with 7 bases matching TRBD1. J gave up 6 bases and V 1 base, and 8 bases lay outside the gene matches. This CDR3 region has 15 residues. From germline, CDR1 is SEHNR and CDR2 FQNEAQ (reference sequence). The chain's CDR3 is CASSLGDRDIPEAFF. CDR3 DNA: TGTGCCAGCAGCTTAGGGGACAGAGATATCCCTGAAGCTTTCTTT.

The chain recombines TRBV7-6 with TRBJ2-3; D is possibly TRBD1 (5 bases). Trimming stripped 5 bases from V and 7 bases from J, with 13 bases between. The CDR3 spans 13 residues. CDR1 is SGHVS and CDR2 is FNYEAQ in the germline V gene. The CDR3 DNA sequence: TGTGCCAGCAGCCCAGGGTCGGTAAATACGCAGTATTTT. Protein: CASSPGSVNTQYF. Full variable domain (remainder filled in from reference TRBV7-6 and TRBJ2-3): GAGVSQSPRYKVTKRGQDVALRCDPISGHVSLYWYRQALGQGPEFLTYFNYEAQQDKSGLPNDRFSAERPEGSISTLTIQRTEQRDSAMYRCASSPGSVNTQYFGPGTRLTVL.

The chain links TRBV18 to TRBJ2-5, with no clear D. Germline V CDR1 and CDR2: KGHSH, LQKENI. This CDR3 spans 13 amino acids. V lost 3 bases to trimming and J lost 3 bases, with 8 bases between them. The CDR3 loop is CASSPSLEETQYF. CDR3 nucleotide sequence: TGTGCCAGCTCACCTTCCCTCGAAGAGACCCAGTACTTC.

The DNA for the CDR3 is TGTGCCAGCAGCCCCACCGGACAGGGTGGAATCGATGAGCAGTTCTTC. Encoded protein: CASSPTGQGGIDEQFF. The chain carries TRBV28 and TRBJ2-1; 8 bases align to TRBD1. The CDR3 runs 16 residues. V shed 6 bases and J 8 bases; nucleotides not matched to a gene: 15. Germline V gives CDR1 MDHEN, CDR2 SYDVKM.

J is TRBJ2-1 and V is TRBV5-6; D is perhaps TRBD2 (6 bases). The CDR3 loop spans 14 amino acids. V lost 0 bases to trimming and J lost 7 bases, with 11 bases between them. Germline V gives CDR1 SGHDT, CDR2 YYEEEE. Here the CDR3 reads CASSLVSGPNEQFF. Written as DNA, the CDR3 is TGTGCCAGCAGCTTGGTTAGCGGACCAAATGAGCAGTTCTTC.

The chain employs TRBV6-5 and TRBJ2-5; 7 bases fit TRBD2. CDR1 MNHEY and CDR2 SVGAGI come from the germline V gene. Trimming cost V 5 bases and J 5 bases; bases outside gene matches: 8. This CDR3 contains 14 residues. CDR3 sequence (DNA): TGTGCCAGCAGTCGCCTAGCGGCTTGGGAGACCCAGTACTTC. Amino acid sequence: CASSRLAAWETQYF.

The chain uses TRBV20-1 and TRBJ2-7; the D is unclear. With 6 bases removed from V and 6 bases from J, the gap between germline ends came to 9 bases. Germline V gene data show CDR1 as DFQATT and CDR2 as SNEGSKA (reference sequence). The CDR3 sequence is 10 residues long. CDR3 region: CSAVAVEQYF. Written as DNA, the CDR3 is TGCAGTGCCGTTGCAGTCGAGCAGTACTTC.